These T cell receptor beta chains were read from a single sample in a study of blood T cell repertoires in COVID-19. Assay: immunoSEQ multiplex PCR; the TCRdb copy retains only in-frame clones and omits some. The sample yields around 180,000 clones, 82% seen once. Specimen: peripheral blood. These receptors came from a woman younger than 45 with acute or convalescent COVID-19. Both conserved end residues are part of each CDR3.

v_call	j_call	cdr3_aa
TRBV11-2	TRBJ2-1	CASSSIIGAPYNEQFF
TRBV19	TRBJ1-6	CASSIASGSNSPLHF
TRBV28	TRBJ2-1	CASSLASGVSYNEQFF
TRBV24-1	TRBJ2-2	CATSDRGQGVIGELFF
TRBV27	TRBJ2-7	CASSLSYGTVEQYF
TRBV4-3	TRBJ2-5	CASSQVPGGETQYF
TRBV28	TRBJ2-5	CASLERVRQETQYF
TRBV6-5	TRBJ1-2	CASRATGGANYGYTF
TRBV5-1	TRBJ1-2	CASSLGDSYGYTF
TRBV18	TRBJ1-1	CASSPMRNLNTEAFF
TRBV9	TRBJ1-2	CASSENTGINGYTF
TRBV27	TRBJ1-5	CASSPQGQPQHF
TRBV29-1	TRBJ2-7	CSIRDSLYEQYF
TRBV27	TRBJ2-1	CASSLTSGETYNEQFF
TRBV13	TRBJ2-1	CASSSRIWDNEQFF
TRBV7-9	TRBJ1-2	CASSRGGLGYTF
TRBV5-1	TRBJ2-2	CASSLGTGTTGELFF
TRBV29-1	TRBJ2-3	CSILAGGPGDTQYF
TRBV11-2	TRBJ1-2	CASSTADLGDRGYTF
TRBV6-5	TRBJ1-6	CASRSGPLHF
TRBV19	TRBJ1-4	CASSIIGTGANEKLFF
TRBV6-2/TRBV6-3	TRBJ2-7	CASSYGTGYYEQYF
TRBV4-2	TRBJ2-2	CASSRRLAGGNTGELFF
TRBV2	TRBJ2-3	CASSRDTARGTDTQYF
TRBV6-5	TRBJ1-5	CASSIDRGNQPQHF
TRBV9	TRBJ1-3	CASSVGGGHGNTIYF
TRBV19	TRBJ1-5	CASSIDRGRDQPQHF
TRBV19	TRBJ1-1	CASALGRAAEAFF
TRBV5-1	TRBJ1-2	CASSLSPGLDYGYTF
TRBV28	TRBJ2-5	CASSPAGGLETQYF
TRBV3-1/TRBV3-2	TRBJ1-1	CASSQDPPGSFLPNTEAFF
TRBV4-3	TRBJ1-1	CASSQEVQRSEDTEAFF
TRBV19	TRBJ1-1	CASSETGGYTEAFF
TRBV28	TRBJ2-1	CASSGVGTSGRRHEQFF
TRBV10-1	TRBJ2-7	CAKTPSGNEEQYF
TRBV6-6	TRBJ1-1	CASSQQGEAFF
TRBV19	TRBJ2-1	CASSIGTSGSREQFF
TRBV5-1	TRBJ2-3	CASSLAIQSTDTQYF
TRBV10-3	TRBJ1-1	CAISEMGGWNTEAFF
TRBV29-1	TRBJ1-4	CSVEDPEGREKLFF
TRBV7-9	TRBJ2-1	CASSSLDNEQFF
TRBV7-2	TRBJ1-1	CASTSDRVNGEAFF
TRBV19	TRBJ1-5	CASTNILGQGVGWAQPQHF
TRBV6-5	TRBJ1-1	CASSLVAEAFF
TRBV20-1	TRBJ1-5	CSASRSDSNQPQHF
TRBV6-5	TRBJ1-4	CASSFRQGRGEKLFF